The 6 T cell receptor beta chains reported below all come from one sample, sequenced in a study of CXCR3-negative and CXCR3-positive naive CD8 T cells. Their antigen targets remain unknown. Study-wide findings and caveats: Higher TRB CDR3 hydrophobicity marked CXCR3-positive naive cells relative to CXCR3-negative naive cells.

All TRB cDNA libraries came from 5' RACE performed with UMI labels. TCRdb re-called the 5' RACE reads and gives one entry per CDR3 protein, without DNA. The sample holds about 150,000 distinct CDR3 sequences. The sample taken for sequencing was naive CXCR3+ CD8+ T cells from blood. Subset reported: CD45RO-CCR7+CD27+CD95- naive CD8+ T cells expressing CXCR3 (TNR3+). The receptors stem from a human donor in good health. Some clones in this sample may be carry-over from other donors' samples.

V usage is TRBV12-3 or TRBV12-4 and J usage is TRBJ2-7; TCRdb's assignment of TRBD1 cannot be checked, as there is no DNA. The CDR3 consists of 14 residues. CDR3 amino acids: CASSFGTNPYEQYF.

The chain joins TRBV11-2 to TRBJ2-2. Germline values: CDR1 SGHAT, CDR2 FQNNGV. This CDR3 is built from 14 residues. The CDR3 sequence: CASSIVGYTGELFF.

The chain uses TRBV15 and TRBJ1-1; TCRdb's assignment of TRBD1 cannot be checked, as there is no DNA. Germline V lookup: CDR1 LNHNV, CDR2 YYDKDF (reference sequence). This CDR3 region has 16 residues. The CDR3: CATSRDRWLGNTEAFF. Using reference TRBV15 and TRBJ1-1 for the parts outside the CDR3, the full variable domain is DAMVIQNPRYQVTQFGKPVTLSCSQTLNHNVMYWYQQKSSQAPKLLFHYYDKDFNNEADTPDNFQSRRPNTSFCFLDIRSPGLGDTAMYLCATSRDRWLGNTEAFFGQGTRLTVV.

The chain carries TRBV15 and TRBJ2-1; TCRdb's D gene call, TRBD1, goes unchecked for lack of DNA. Per germline, CDR1 LNHNV and CDR2 YYDKDF (reference sequence). The CDR3 loop spans 17 amino acids. CDR3 protein: CATSRERWTGGNDEQFF.

The chain links TRBV12-5 to TRBJ2-2; absent DNA, TCRdb's TRBD1 call cannot be checked. Germline V CDR1 and CDR2: LGHNT, FRNRAP. The CDR3 contains 17 residues. The CDR3 protein is CASGLKGTGTNTGELFF. Variable domain in full (rest from reference TRBV12-5 and TRBJ2-2): DARVTQTPRHKVTEMGQEVTMRCQPILGHNTVFWYRQTMMQGLELLAYFRNRAPLDDSGMPKDRFSAEMPDATLATLKIQPSEPRDSAVYFCASGLKGTGTNTGELFFGEGSRLTVL.

The rearrangement links TRBV5-6 to TRBJ2-5. From germline, CDR1 is SGHDT and CDR2 YYEEEE. The CDR3 consists of 14 residues. The CDR3 loop reads CASSLFGYQETQYF.